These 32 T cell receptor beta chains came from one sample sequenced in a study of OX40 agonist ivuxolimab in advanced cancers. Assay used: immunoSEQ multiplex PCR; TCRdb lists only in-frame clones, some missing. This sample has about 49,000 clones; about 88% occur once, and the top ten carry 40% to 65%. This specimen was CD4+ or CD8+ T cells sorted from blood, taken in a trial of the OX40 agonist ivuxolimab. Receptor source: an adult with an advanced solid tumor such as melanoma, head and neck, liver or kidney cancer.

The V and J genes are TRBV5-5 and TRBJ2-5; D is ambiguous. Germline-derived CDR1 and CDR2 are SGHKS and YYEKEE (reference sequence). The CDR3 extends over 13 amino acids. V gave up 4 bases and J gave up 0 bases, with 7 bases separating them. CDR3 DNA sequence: TGTGCCAGCAGCCTACCCCACCAAGAGACCCAGTACTTC. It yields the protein CASSLPHQETQYF.

DNA of the CDR3: TGTGCCAGCAGCCTAGCGGGGGGCCCGCGGGACATTCAGTACTTC. It yields the protein CASSLAGGPRDIQYF. V is TRBV6-5 and J is TRBJ2-4, with 11 bases aligning to TRBD2. The CDR3 totals 15 residues. Trimming at V came to 6 bases and at J to 8 bases, leaving 9 bases not matched to a gene. CDR1 is MNHEY and CDR2 is SVGAGI in the germline V gene.

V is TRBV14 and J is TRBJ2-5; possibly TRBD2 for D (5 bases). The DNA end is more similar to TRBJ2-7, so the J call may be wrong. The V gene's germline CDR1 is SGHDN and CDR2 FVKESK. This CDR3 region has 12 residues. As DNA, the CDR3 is TGTGCCAGCAGCCCTGCGGGTTACGAGCAGTACTTC. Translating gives CASSPAGYEQYF.

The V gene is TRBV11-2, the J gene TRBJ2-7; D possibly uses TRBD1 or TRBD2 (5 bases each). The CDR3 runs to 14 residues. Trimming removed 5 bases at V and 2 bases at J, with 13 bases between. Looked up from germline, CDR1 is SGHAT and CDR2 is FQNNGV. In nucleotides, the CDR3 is TGTGCCAGCAGCCTCCGGGACGGAGCCTACGAGCAGTACTTC. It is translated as CASSLRDGAYEQYF.

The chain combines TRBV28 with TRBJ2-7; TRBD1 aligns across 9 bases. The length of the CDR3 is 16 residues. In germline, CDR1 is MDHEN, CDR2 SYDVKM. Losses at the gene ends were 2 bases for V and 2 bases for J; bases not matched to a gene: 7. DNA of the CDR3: TGTGCCAGCAGTTTAGGGGGGACAGGGCTTACCTACGAGCAGTACTTC. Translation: CASSLGGTGLTYEQYF.

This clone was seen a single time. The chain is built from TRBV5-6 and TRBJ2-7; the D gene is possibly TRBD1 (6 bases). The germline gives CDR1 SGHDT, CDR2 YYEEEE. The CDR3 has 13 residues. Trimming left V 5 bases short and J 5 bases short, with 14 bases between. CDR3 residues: CASSRSDRDEQYF. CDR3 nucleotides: TGTGCCAGCAGTCGGTCGGACAGAGACGAGCAGTACTTC.

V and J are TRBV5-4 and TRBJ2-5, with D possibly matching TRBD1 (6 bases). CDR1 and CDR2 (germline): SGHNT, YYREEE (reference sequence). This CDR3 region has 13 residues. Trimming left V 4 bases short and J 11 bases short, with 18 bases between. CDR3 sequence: CASSRTGAGEQYF. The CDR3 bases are TGTGCCAGCAGCCGGACTGGGGCAGGGGAGCAGTACTTC.

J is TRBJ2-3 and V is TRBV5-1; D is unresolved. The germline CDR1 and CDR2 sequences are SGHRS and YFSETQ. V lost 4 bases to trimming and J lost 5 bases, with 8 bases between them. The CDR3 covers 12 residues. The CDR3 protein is CASSRVGDTQYF. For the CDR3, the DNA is TGCGCCAGCAGCAGGGTGGGAGATACGCAGTATTTT.

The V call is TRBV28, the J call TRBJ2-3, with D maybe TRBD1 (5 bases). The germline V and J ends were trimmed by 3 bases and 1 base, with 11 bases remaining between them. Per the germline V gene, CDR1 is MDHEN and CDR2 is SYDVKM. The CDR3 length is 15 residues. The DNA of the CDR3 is TGTGCCAGCAGTTTTATCAGGGTGGGCACAGATACGCAGTATTTT. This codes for CASSFIRVGTDTQYF. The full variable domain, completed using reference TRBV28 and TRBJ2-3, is DVKVTQSSRYLVKRTGEKVFLECVQDMDHENMFWYRQDPGLGLRLIYFSYDVKMKEKGDIPEGYSVSREKKERFSLILESASTNQTSMYLCASSFIRVGTDTQYFGPGTRLTVL.

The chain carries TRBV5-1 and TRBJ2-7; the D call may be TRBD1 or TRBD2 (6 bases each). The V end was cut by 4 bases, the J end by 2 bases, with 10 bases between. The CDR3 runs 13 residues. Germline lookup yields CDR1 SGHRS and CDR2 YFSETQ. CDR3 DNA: TGCGCCAGCAGCGACGGGGGCCCCTACGAGCAGTACTTC. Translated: CASSDGGPYEQYF.

CDR3 protein: CASSSDRGREQYF. Written as DNA, the CDR3 is TGTGCCAGCAGCTCCGACAGGGGGCGCGAGCAGTACTTC. The V gene is TRBV7-3, the J gene TRBJ2-7; 10 positions agree with TRBD1. The germline CDR1 and CDR2 sequences are SGHTA and FQGTGA. The CDR3 consists of 13 residues. Trimming took 4 bases from V and 6 from J; bases not matched to a gene: 3.

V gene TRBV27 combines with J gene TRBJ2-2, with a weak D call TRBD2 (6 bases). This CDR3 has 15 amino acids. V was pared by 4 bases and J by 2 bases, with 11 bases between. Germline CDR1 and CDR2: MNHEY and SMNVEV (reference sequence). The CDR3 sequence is CASSWKRVNTGELFF. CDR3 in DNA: TGTGCCAGCAGTTGGAAGCGGGTAAACACCGGGGAGCTGTTTTTT.

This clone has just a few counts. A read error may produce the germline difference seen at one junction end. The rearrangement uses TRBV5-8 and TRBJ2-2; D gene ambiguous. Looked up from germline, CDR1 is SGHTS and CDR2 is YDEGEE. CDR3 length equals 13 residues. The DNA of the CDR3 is TGTGCCAGCAGTTTGGAAGGGTACGGGGAGCTGTTTTTT. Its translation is CASSLEGYGELFF.

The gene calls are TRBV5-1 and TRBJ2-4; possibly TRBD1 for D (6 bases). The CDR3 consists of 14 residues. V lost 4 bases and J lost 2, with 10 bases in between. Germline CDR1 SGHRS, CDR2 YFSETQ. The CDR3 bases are TGCGCCAGCAGCCCAACAGGGACCAAAAACATTCAGTACTTC. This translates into CASSPTGTKNIQYF.

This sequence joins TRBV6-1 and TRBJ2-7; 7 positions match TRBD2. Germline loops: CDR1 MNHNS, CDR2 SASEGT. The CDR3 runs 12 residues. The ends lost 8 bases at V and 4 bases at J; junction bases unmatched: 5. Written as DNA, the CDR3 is TGTGCCAGCTTGAGGCGGGAGTACGAGCAGTACTTC. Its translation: CASLRREYEQYF.

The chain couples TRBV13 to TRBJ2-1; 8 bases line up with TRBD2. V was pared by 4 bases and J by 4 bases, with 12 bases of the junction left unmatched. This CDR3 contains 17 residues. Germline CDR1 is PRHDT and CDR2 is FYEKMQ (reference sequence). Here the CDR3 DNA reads TGTGCCAGCAGCTCCAGGGTAACGGGGGGGTGGTACAATGAGCAGTTCTTC. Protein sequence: CASSSRVTGGWYNEQFF.

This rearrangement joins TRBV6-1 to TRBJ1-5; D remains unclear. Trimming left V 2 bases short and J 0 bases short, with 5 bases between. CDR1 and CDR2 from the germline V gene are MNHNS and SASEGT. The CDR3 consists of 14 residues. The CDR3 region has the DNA TGTGCCAGCAGTGAACAGGATAGCAATCAGCCCCAGCATTTT. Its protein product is CASSEQDSNQPQHF.

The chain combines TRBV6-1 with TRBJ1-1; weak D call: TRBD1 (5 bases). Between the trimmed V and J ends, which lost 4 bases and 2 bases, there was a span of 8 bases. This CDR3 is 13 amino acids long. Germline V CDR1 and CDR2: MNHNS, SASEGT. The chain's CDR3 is CASSGQLNTEAFF. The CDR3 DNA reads TGTGCCAGCAGTGGACAGTTAAACACTGAAGCTTTCTTT.

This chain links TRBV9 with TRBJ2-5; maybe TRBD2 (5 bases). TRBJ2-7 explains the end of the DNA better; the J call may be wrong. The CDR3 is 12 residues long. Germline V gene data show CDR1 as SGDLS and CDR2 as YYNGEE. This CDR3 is CASSPGTYEQYF. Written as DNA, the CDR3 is TGTGCCAGCAGCCCCGGGACCTACGAGCAGTACTTC.

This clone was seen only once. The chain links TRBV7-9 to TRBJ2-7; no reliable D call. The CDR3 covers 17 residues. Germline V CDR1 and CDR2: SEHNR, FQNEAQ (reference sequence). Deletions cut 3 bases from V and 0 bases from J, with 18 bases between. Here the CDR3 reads CASSFGYPGLYSYEQYF. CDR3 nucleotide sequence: TGTGCCAGCAGCTTCGGCTATCCGGGCCTTTACTCCTACGAGCAGTACTTC.

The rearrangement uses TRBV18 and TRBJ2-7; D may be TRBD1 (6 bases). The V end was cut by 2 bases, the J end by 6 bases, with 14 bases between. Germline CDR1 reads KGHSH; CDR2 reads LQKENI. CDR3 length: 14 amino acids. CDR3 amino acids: CASSPKQGSSEQYF. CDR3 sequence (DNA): TGTGCCAGCTCACCAAAACAGGGTTCGAGCGAGCAGTACTTC.

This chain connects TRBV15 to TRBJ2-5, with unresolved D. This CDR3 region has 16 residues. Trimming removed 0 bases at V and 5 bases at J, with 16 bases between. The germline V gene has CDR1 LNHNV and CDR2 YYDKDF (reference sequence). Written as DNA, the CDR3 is TGTGCCACCAGCAGAGATCCCCAGGAGATAAAGGAGACCCAGTACTTC. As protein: CATSRDPQEIKETQYF.

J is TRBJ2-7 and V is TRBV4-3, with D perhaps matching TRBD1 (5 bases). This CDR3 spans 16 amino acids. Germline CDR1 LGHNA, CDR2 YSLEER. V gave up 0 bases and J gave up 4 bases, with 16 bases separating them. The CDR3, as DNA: TGCGCCAGCAGCCAAGATACGAGGACAAGAGTGTACGAGCAGTACTTC. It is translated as CASSQDTRTRVYEQYF.

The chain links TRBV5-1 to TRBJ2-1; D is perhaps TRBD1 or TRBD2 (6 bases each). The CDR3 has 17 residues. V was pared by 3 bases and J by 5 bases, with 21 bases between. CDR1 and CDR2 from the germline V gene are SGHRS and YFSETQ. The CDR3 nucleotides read TGCGCCAGCAGCTACGGTTCGGGGGCGGGGATACACAATGAGCAGTTCTTC. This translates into CASSYGSGAGIHNEQFF.

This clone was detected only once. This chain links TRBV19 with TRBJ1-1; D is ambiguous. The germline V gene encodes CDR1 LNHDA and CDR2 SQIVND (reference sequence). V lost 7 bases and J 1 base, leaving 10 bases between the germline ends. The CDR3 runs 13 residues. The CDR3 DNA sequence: TGTGCCAGTAACACACAGTCGAACACTGAAGCTTTCTTT. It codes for CASNTQSNTEAFF.

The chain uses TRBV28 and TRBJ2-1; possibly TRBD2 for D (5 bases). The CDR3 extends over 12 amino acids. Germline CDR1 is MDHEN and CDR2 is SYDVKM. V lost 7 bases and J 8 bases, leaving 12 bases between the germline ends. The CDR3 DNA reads TGTGCCAGCACCCTTGGAGGATATGAGCAGTTCTTC. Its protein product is CASTLGGYEQFF.

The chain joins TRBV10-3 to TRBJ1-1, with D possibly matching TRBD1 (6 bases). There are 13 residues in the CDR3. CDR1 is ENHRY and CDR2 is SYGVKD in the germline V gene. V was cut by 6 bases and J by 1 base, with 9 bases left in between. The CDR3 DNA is TGTGCCATCAGGGAGGGGGGGAACACTGAAGCTTTCTTT. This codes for CAIREGGNTEAFF.

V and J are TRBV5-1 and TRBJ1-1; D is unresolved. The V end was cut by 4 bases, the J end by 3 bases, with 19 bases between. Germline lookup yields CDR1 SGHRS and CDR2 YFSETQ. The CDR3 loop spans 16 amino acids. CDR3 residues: CASSPVTGGFYTEAFF. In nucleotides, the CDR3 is TGCGCCAGCAGCCCGGTGACGGGTGGTTTCTACACTGAAGCTTTCTTT.

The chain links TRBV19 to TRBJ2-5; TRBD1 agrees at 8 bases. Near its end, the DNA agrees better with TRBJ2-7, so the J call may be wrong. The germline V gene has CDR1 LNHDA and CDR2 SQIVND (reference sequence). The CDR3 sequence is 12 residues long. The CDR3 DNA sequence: TGTGCCAGTAGCGGACAGGGCCACGAGCAGTACTTC. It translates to CASSGQGHEQYF.

This CDR3 is CASSLKSLAEYEQYF. Here the CDR3 DNA reads TGTGCCAGCAGTCTGAAAAGCCTTGCGGAATACGAGCAGTACTTC. The genes are TRBV6-6 and TRBJ2-7; D gene unclear. This CDR3 has 15 amino acids. V was trimmed by 5 bases and J by 4 bases, leaving 18 bases between them. From germline, CDR1 is MNHNY and CDR2 SVGAGI (reference sequence).

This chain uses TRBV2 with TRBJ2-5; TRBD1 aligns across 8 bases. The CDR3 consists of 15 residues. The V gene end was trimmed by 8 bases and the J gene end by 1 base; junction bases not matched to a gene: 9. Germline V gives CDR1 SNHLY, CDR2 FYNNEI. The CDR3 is CASRQGPEIQETQYF. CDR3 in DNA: TGTGCCAGCCGACAGGGGCCGGAAATCCAAGAGACCCAGTACTTC.

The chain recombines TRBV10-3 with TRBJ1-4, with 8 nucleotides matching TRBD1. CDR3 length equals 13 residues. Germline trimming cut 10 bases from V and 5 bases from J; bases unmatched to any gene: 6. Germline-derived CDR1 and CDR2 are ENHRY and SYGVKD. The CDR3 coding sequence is TGTGCCAACCAACGGGACAGGAATGAAAAACTGTTTTTT. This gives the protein CANQRDRNEKLFF.